These 14 T cell receptor beta chains came from one sample sequenced in a study of T cell repertoires in cytomegalovirus infection. TCRdb called the reads again in MiXCR, with one record for every CDR3 protein. The sample shows some 920,000 distinct CDR3 sequences, roughly 30% of them seen only once. These receptors have no identified antigens. The sample was cultured CD8+ T cells from PBMCs, taken from culture after CMV antigen stimulation. The source of these receptors is a human donor in good health (CMV status not recorded). Some clones in this sample may be carry-over from other donors' samples.

At least ten counts were recorded for this clonotype. The rearrangement uses TRBV7-6 and TRBJ2-1; 8 bases fit TRBD2. CDR1 is SGHVS, CDR2 FNYEAQ, per germline. The trim removed 1 base at V and 1 base at J, leaving 3 bases unmatched. This CDR3 region has 16 residues. This CDR3 reads CASSLEAGGSYNEQFF. CDR3 nucleotides: TGTGCCAGCAGCTTAGAGGCGGGGGGTTCCTACAATGAGCAGTTCTTC.

CDR3 nucleotide sequence: TGTGCCAGCAGCCCTAAGGGGAACAGGGGCACTGAAGCTTTCTTT. This encodes CASSPKGNRGTEAFF. The chain links TRBV13 to TRBJ1-1; 7 bases align to TRBD1. The CDR3 extends over 15 amino acids. After removal of 5 bases from V and 4 bases from J, the junction contained 10 bases not matched to a gene. Germline V gene lookup returns CDR1 PRHDT and CDR2 FYEKMQ (reference sequence).

The chain joins TRBV6-8 to TRBJ1-5; possibly TRBD1 for D (6 bases). Germline CDR1 and CDR2: MNHGY and SAAAGT. The germline V and J ends were trimmed by 2 bases and 7 bases, with 12 bases remaining between them. The CDR3 is made up of 14 amino acids. DNA of the CDR3: TGTGCCAGCAGTTACCAGCAGGGGATCCAGCCCCAGCATTTT. This encodes CASSYQQGIQPQHF.

This clonotype was recorded a few times. The J gene is TRBJ2-2, the V gene TRBV6-2 or TRBV6-3; D gene unclear. The V end was cut by 2 bases, the J end by 6 bases, with 16 bases between. This CDR3 is built from 16 residues. The germline CDR1 and CDR2 sequences are MNHEY and SVGEGT. The DNA of the CDR3 is TGTGCCAGCAGTTACACCCCATGGGCTCGATCCGGGGAGCTGTTTTTT. Its translation is CASSYTPWARSGELFF.

V and J are TRBV2 and TRBJ2-5; TRBD2 matches 8 bases. The V gene end was trimmed by 10 bases and the J gene end by 3 bases; junction bases not matched to a gene: 10. Germline CDR1 SNHLY, CDR2 FYNNEI. The CDR3 runs to 14 residues. The CDR3 spells CATEPRGGKETQYF. The CDR3 DNA sequence: TGTGCCACCGAGCCCCGGGGGGGCAAAGAGACCCAGTACTTC.

The rearrangement uses TRBV10-1 and TRBJ2-3; D gene ambiguous. This CDR3 comprises 16 residues. With 4 bases removed from V and 0 bases from J, the gap between germline ends came to 14 bases. CDR1 and CDR2 (germline): WNHNN, SYGVQD (reference sequence). Written as DNA, the CDR3 is TGCGCCAGCAGTGCCTCCGAGTTGGTTAGCACAGATACGCAGTATTTT. It encodes CASSASELVSTDTQYF.

Points on this clonotype: The junction departs from the called germline gene at one end, perhaps through a read error. The rearrangement uses TRBV7-6 and TRBJ2-6, with D perhaps TRBD1 or TRBD2 (6 bases each). The length of the CDR3 is 20 residues. Germline values: CDR1 SGHVS, CDR2 FNYEAQ. Written as DNA, the CDR3 is TGTGCCAGCAGCTTATTTTCTCGTGACCGGGGGCGGTCTGGGACCAACGTCCTGACTTTC. It is translated as CASSLFSRDRGRSGTNVLTF.

The chain joins TRBV6-1 to TRBJ1-3; D may be TRBD1 (5 bases). The CDR3 length is 12 residues. The germline V gene has CDR1 MNHNS and CDR2 SASEGT. The V gene lost 7 bases and the J gene lost 3 bases, with 7 bases spanning the gap. This chain's CDR3 is CASKRGGNTIYF. CDR3 DNA sequence: TGTGCCAGCAAAAGGGGTGGAAACACCATATATTTT.

The genes are TRBV11-1 and TRBJ1-1; 9 nucleotides agree with TRBD1. Germline CDR1 reads SGHAT; CDR2 reads FQDESV (reference sequence). This CDR3 has 14 amino acids. V trimming: 5 bases; J trimming: 8 bases; junction bases outside the gene matches: 9. The chain's CDR3 is CASSEGTGGFEAFF. The DNA of the CDR3 is TGTGCCAGCAGCGAGGGAACAGGGGGCTTCGAAGCTTTCTTT. The variable domain in full, completed from reference TRBV11-1 and TRBJ1-1, reads EAEVAQSPRYKITEKSQAVAFWCDPISGHATLYWYRQILGQGPELLVQFQDESVVDDSQLPKDRFSAERLKGVDSTLKIQPAELGDSAMYLCASSEGTGGFEAFFGQGTRLTVV.

V usage is TRBV9 and J usage is TRBJ2-3; perhaps TRBD1 as D (6 bases). This CDR3 comprises 16 residues. Germline assignment: CDR1 SGDLS and CDR2 YYNGEE. V was clipped by 3 bases and J by 2 bases, with 16 bases between them. The CDR3 loop is CASSAPVGADTDTQYF. In DNA form, the CDR3 reads TGTGCCAGCAGCGCCCCCGTGGGGGCCGACACAGATACGCAGTATTTT.

The chain uses TRBV27 and TRBJ2-7, with 8 bases aligning to TRBD2. This CDR3 comprises 14 residues. Germline V gives CDR1 MNHEY, CDR2 SMNVEV (reference sequence). V shed 2 bases, J shed 8 bases, and the junction held 8 bases outside the gene matches. The CDR3 DNA is TGTGCCAGCAGTTTAGGGGCGGGGGGCGAGAAGCAGTACGTC. This codes for CASSLGAGGEKQYV.

The chain couples TRBV20-1 to TRBJ2-1; D possibly corresponds to TRBD1 (6 bases). Germline values: CDR1 DFQATT, CDR2 SNEGSKA (reference sequence). The CDR3 extends over 15 amino acids. Trimming took off 1 base at V and 7 bases at J, with 17 bases between the two ends. CDR3 in amino acids: CSARGQADPLNEQFF. In nucleotides, the CDR3 is TGCAGTGCTAGAGGACAGGCCGACCCATTAAATGAGCAGTTCTTC.

This clonotype showed up many times. This chain joins TRBV7-2 and TRBJ1-4, with TRBD1 as a possible D gene (5 bases). Germline CDR1 reads SGHTA; CDR2 reads FQGNSA. The CDR3 consists of 18 residues. Trimming shortened V by 1 base and J by 4 bases, and 19 bases separated the two germline ends. CDR3 coding DNA: TGTGCCAGCAGCTTAGGCCAGGGACTTAGGAGGCTTAATGAAAAACTGTTTTTT. It encodes CASSLGQGLRRLNEKLFF.

This sequence joins TRBV19 and TRBJ2-1, with D perhaps matching TRBD1 or TRBD2 (5 bases each). Germline V gene sequence: CDR1 LNHDA, CDR2 SQIVND (reference sequence). Trimming stripped 5 bases from V and 2 bases from J, with 13 bases between. The CDR3 contains 15 residues. The CDR3 loop is CASSEVGDPYNEQFF. The DNA of the CDR3 is TGTGCCAGTAGTGAGGTCGGGGACCCCTACAATGAGCAGTTCTTC.